Described below is a single T cell receptor (beta chain) sequence and its context. The sample originates from a study of cytomegalovirus exposure and HLA in healthy donors. Separate from the roughly 700-subject first cohort, the 120-subject validation cohort was the one that the donors belonged to. The CDR3 runs to 14 residues. V lost 2 bases and J 3 bases, leaving 8 bases between the germline ends. CDR1 and CDR2 from the germline V gene are MDHEN and SYDVKM. Clones were read by immunoSEQ multiplex PCR, and TCRdb kept only the in-frame ones, dropping some. Among some 250,000 clones listed, 90% were seen once.

The chain carries TRBV28 and TRBJ2-1, with TRBD2 as a possible D gene (6 bases). The sample was PBMCs. This sequence was found in a woman in her late teens or twenties in good health and CMV-seronegative. The CDR3 loop reads CASSLIGGYNEQFF. The CDR3 DNA reads as TGTGCCAGCAGTTTAATCGGGGGCTACAATGAGCAGTTCTTC. Using reference TRBV28 and TRBJ2-1 for the parts outside the CDR3, the full variable domain is DVKVTQSSRYLVKRTGEKVFLECVQDMDHENMFWYRQDPGLGLRLIYFSYDVKMKEKGDIPEGYSVSREKKERFSLILESASTNQTSMYLCASSLIGGYNEQFFGPGTRLTVL.